This entry features one T cell receptor beta chain sequence. Germline CDR1 and CDR2: MNHEY and SVGAGI. This CDR3 region has 14 residues. With 0 bases removed from V and 7 bases from J, the gap between germline ends came to 10 bases. Assay used: immunoSEQ multiplex PCR; TCRdb lists only in-frame clones, some missing. Of 150,000 to 200,000 clones in the sample, approximately 94% were seen once. This entry is derived from a study of control samples from healthy donors and cancer patients. J is TRBJ1-5 and V is TRBV6-5; perhaps TRBD1 as D (5 bases). The clonotype originates from a man aged 55-75 years with colorectal cancer. Input material: PBMCs. The CDR3 DNA follows: TGTGCCAGCAGTTACTCCGGGGCGGGACAGCCCCAGCATTTT. Protein product: CASSYSGAGQPQHF.